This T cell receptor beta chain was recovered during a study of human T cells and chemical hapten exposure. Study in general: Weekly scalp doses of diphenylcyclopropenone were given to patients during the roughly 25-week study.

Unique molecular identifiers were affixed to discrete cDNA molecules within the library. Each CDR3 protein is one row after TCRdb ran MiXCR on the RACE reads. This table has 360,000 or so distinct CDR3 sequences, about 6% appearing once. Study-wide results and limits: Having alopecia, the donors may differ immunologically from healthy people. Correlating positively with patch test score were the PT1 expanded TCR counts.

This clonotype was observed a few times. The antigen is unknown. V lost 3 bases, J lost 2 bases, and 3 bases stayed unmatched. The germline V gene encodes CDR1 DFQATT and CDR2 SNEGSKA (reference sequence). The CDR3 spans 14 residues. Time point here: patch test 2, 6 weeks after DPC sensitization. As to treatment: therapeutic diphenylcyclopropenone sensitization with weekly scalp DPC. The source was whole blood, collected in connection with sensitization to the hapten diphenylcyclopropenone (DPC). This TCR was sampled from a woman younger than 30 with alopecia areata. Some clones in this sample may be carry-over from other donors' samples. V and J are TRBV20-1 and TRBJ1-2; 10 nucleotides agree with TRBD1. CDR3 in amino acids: CSARRDRGNYGYTF. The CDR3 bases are TGCAGTGCTAGGAGGGACAGGGGCAACTATGGCTACACCTTC.